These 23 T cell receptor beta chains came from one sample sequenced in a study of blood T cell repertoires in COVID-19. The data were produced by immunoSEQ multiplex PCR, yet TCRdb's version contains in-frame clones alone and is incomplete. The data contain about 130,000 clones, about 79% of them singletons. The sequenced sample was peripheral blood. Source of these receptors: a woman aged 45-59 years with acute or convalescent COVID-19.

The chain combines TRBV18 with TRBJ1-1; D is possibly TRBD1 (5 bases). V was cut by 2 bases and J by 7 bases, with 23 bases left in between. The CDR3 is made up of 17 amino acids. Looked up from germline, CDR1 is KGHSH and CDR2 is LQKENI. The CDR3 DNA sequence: TGTGCCAGCTCACCATTGGGAGGTAATGTCGGGACGTTTGAAGCTTTCTTT. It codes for CASSPLGGNVGTFEAFF. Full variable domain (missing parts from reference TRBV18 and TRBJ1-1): NAGVMQNPRHLVRRRGQEARLRCSPMKGHSHVYWYRQLPEEGLKFMVYLQKENIIDESGMPKERFSAEFPKEGPSILRIQQVVRGDSAAYFCASSPLGGNVGTFEAFFGQGTRLTVV.

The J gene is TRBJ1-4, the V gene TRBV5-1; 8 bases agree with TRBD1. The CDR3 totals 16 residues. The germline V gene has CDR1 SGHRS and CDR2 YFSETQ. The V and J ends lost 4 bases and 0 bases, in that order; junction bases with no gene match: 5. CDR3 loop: CASSLGQVATNEKLFF. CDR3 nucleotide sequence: TGCGCCAGCAGCCTGGGACAGGTTGCAACTAATGAAAAACTGTTTTTT.

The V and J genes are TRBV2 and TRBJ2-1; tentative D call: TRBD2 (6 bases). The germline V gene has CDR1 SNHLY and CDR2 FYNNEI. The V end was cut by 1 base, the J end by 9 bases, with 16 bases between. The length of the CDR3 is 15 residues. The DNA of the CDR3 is TGTGCCAGCAGTGAAGAGCGGGTCGGGGCACGTGAGCAGTTCTTC. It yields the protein CASSEERVGAREQFF.

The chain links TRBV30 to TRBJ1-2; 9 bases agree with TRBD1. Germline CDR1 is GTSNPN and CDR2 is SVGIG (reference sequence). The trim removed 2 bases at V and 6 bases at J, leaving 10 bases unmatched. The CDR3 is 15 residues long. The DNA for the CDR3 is TGTGCCTGGAGTCTCGTGGGGACAGGGACTAATGGCTACACCTTC. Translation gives CAWSLVGTGTNGYTF. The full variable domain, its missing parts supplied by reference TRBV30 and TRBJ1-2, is SQTIHQWPATLVQPVGSPLSLECTVEGTSNPNLYWYRQAAGRGLQLLFYSVGIGQISSEVPQNLSASRPQDRQFILSSKKLLLSDSGFYLCAWSLVGTGTNGYTFGSGTRLTVV.

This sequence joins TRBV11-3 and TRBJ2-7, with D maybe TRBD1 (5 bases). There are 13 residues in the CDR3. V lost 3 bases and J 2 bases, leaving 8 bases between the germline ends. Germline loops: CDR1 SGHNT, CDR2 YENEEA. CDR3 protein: CASSLGRAYEQYF. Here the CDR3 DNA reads TGTGCCAGCAGCTTGGGCAGGGCCTACGAGCAGTACTTC.

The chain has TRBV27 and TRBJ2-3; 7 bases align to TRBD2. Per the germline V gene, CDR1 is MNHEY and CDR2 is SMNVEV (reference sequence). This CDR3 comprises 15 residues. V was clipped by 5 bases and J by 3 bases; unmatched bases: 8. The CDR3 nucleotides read TGTGCCAGCAGTCACGGGGAGGGAAGAACAGATACGCAGTATTTT. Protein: CASSHGEGRTDTQYF.

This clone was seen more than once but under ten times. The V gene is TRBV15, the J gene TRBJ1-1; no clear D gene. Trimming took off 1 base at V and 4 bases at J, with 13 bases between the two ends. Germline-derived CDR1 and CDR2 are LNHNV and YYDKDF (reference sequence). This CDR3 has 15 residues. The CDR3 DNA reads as TGTGCCACCAGCAGAGTTGGCACGGCAGGCACTGAAGCTTTCTTT. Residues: CATSRVGTAGTEAFF.

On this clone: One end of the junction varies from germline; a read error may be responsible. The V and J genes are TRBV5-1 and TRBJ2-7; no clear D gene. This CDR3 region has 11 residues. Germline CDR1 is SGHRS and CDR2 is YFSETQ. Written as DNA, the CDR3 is TGCGCCAGCAGATTGGTAGACGAGCAGTACTTC. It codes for CASRLVDEQYF.

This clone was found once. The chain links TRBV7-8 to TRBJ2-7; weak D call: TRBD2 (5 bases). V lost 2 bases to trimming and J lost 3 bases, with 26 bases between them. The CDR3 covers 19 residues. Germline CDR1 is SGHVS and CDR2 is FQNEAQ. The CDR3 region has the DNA TGTGCCAGCAGCTTATTGGGAAGAACGGGATGGTCAGCCAACTACGAGCAGTACTTC. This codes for CASSLLGRTGWSANYEQYF.

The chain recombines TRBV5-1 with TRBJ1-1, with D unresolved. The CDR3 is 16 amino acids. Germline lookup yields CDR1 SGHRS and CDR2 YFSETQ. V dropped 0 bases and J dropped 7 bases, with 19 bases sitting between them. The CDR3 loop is CASSLAEPGRSGEAFF. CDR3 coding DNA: TGCGCCAGCAGCTTGGCGGAGCCTGGCCGGTCGGGTGAAGCTTTCTTT. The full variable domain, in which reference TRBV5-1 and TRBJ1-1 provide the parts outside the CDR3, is KAGVTQTPRYLIKTRGQQVTLSCSPISGHRSVSWYQQTPGQGLQFLFEYFSETQRNKGNFPGRFSGRQFSNSRSEMNVSTLELGDSALYLCASSLAEPGRSGEAFFGQGTRLTVV.

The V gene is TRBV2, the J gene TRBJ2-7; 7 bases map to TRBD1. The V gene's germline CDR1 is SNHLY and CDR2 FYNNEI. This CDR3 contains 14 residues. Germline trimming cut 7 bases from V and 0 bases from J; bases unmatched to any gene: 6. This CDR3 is CASTRTGSSYEQYF. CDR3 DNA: TGTGCCAGCACCAGGACAGGTTCCTCCTACGAGCAGTACTTC.

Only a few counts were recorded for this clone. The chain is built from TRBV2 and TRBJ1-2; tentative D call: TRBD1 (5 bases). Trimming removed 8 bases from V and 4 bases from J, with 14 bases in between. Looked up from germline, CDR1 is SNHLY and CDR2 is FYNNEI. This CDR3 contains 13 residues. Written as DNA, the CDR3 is TGTGCCAGCGGTGTGAAGGGGTTCTATGGCTACACCTTC. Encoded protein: CASGVKGFYGYTF.

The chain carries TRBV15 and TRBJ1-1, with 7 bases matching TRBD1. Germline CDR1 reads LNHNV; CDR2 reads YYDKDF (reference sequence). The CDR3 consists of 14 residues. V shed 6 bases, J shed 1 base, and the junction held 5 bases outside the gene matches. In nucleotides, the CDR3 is TGTGCCACCAGGAGACAGGGATCGAACACTGAAGCTTTCTTT. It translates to CATRRQGSNTEAFF.

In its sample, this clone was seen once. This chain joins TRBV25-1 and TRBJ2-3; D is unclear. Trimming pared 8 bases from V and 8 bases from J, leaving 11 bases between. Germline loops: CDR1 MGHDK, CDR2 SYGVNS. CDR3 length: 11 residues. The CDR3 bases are TGTGCCAGCTTGAGCGTGAGTACGCAGTATTTT. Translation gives CASLSVSTQYF.

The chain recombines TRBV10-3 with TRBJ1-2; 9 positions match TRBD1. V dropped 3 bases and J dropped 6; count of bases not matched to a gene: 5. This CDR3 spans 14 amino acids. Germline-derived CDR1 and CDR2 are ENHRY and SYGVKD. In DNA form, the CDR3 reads TGTGCCATCAGTGATTCGACAGGGGGAGATGGCTACACCTTC. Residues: CAISDSTGGDGYTF.

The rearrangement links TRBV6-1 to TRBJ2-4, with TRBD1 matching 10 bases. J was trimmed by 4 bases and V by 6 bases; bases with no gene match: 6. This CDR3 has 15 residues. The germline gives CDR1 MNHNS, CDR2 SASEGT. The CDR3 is CASSSGQGTKNIQYF. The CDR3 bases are TGTGCCAGCAGCTCGGGACAGGGGACGAAAAACATTCAGTACTTC.

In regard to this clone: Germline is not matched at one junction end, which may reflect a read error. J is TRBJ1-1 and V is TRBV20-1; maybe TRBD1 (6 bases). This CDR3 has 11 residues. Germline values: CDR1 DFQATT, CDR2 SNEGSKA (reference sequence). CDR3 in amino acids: CSATGNAEAFF. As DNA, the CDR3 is TGCAGTGCCACAGGGAACGCTGAAGCTTTCTTT.

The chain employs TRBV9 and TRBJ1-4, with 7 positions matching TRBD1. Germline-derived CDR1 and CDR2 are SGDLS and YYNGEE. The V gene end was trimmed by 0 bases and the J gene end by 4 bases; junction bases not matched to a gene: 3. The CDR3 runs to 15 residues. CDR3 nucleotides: TGTGCCAGCAGCGTAGGACAGGGAATTAATGAAAAACTGTTTTTT. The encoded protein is CASSVGQGINEKLFF.

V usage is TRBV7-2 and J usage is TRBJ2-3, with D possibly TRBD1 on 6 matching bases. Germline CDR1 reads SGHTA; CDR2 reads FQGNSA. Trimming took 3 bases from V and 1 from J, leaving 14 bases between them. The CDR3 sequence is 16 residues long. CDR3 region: CASSFPGQQGTDTQYF. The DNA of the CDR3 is TGTGCCAGCAGCTTTCCGGGACAACAAGGCACAGATACGCAGTATTTT. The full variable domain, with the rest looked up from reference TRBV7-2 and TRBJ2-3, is GAGVSQSPSNKVTEKGKDVELRCDPISGHTALYWYRQSLGQGLEFLIYFQGNSAPDKSGLPSDRFSAERTGGSVSTLTIQRTQQEDSAVYLCASSFPGQQGTDTQYFGPGTRLTVL.

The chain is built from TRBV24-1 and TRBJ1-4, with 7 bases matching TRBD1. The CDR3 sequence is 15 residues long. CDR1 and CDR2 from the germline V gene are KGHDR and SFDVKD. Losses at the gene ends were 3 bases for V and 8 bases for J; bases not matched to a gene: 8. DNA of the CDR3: TGTGCCACCAGTGATCCGACAGGGACTGAGGAAAAACTGTTTTTT. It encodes CATSDPTGTEEKLFF.

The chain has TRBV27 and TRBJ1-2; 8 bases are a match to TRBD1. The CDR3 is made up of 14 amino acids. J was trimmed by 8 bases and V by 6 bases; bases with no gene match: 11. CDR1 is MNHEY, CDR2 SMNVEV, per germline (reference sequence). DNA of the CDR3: TGTGCCAGCAGAACGACAGGGGAGCTGAACGGCTACACCTTC. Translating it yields CASRTTGELNGYTF.

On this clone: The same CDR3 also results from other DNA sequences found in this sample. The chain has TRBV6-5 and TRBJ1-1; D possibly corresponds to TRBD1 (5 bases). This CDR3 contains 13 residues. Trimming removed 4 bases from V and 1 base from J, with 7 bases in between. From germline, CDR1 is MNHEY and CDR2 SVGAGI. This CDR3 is CASSLQGNTEAFF. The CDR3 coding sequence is TGTGCCAGCAGTTTGCAGGGGAACACTGAAGCTTTCTTT.

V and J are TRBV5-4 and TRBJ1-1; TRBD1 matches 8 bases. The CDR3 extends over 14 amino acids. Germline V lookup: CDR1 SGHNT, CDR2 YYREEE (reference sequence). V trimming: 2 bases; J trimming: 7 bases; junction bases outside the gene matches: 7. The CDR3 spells CASSLPGGMSEAFF. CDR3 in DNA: TGTGCCAGCAGCTTACCAGGGGGCATGAGTGAAGCTTTCTTT.